The present T cell receptor beta chain was sequenced within a study of post-analysis software for immune sequencing data. As for the study in general: Multiple sclerosis in the patients followed relapsing-remitting, secondary progressive and progressive-relapsing courses.

Whole-study results and caveats: Roughly five TRBV segments, including TRBV5-6, TRBV5-1 and TRBV20-1, were more frequent in patients than controls. Co-batched samples clustered tightly together by F measure. Patients with multiple sclerosis recorded significantly lower normalized Chao1 diversity than controls, the study found.

Included in the TCR beta cDNA libraries were unique molecular identifiers. Out of about 1 to 11 million T cells, roughly 0.5 million cDNA molecules were generated. TCRdb reprocessed the PCR reads via MiXCR and lists one record per CDR3 protein. The sample lists 430,000 or so distinct CDR3 sequences; about 39% were seen once. Germline trimming cut 1 base from V and 2 bases from J; bases unmatched to any gene: 3. Per the germline V gene, CDR1 is SGHTA and CDR2 is FQGTGA. CDR3 length equals 15 residues. This clonotype came up a few times. What it recognizes is unknown. The receptor comes from a girl aged 2-15 years with multiple sclerosis. Sequenced sample: blood. The chain combines TRBV7-3 with TRBJ2-3, with TRBD2 matching over 7 bases. The CDR3 region has the DNA TGTGCCAGCAGCTTAATGGCGGGGGACACAGATACGCAGTATTTT. Translation gives CASSLMAGDTDTQYF.